The 28 T cell receptor beta chains reported below all come from one sample, sequenced in a study of blood T cell repertoires in COVID-19. TCRdb keeps only in-frame clones here, not all; method: immunoSEQ multiplex PCR. The table shows hundreds of thousands of clones, with roughly 88% occurring only once. The sequencing sample was made of peripheral blood. The receptors were sampled from a woman in her 30s with active or convalescent COVID-19.

The chain employs TRBV6-5 and TRBJ1-2; perhaps TRBD1 as D (5 bases). V gave up 6 bases and J gave up 8 bases, with 13 bases separating them. CDR1 MNHEY and CDR2 SVGAGI come from the germline V gene. The CDR3 extends over 12 amino acids. The CDR3 DNA reads TGTGCCAGCAGCTCCCCCGGGGGAGGCTACACCTTC. It codes for CASSSPGGGYTF.

This chain connects TRBV6-4 to TRBJ1-4; weak D call: TRBD1 (5 bases). CDR1 and CDR2 from the germline V gene are MRHNA and SNTAGT. V lost 7 bases to trimming and J lost 0 bases, with 15 bases between them. The CDR3 consists of 16 residues. The DNA for the CDR3 is TGTGCCAGCACCGGCAGGGTCACCGCAACTAATGAAAAACTGTTTTTT. Its translation: CASTGRVTATNEKLFF.

The J gene is TRBJ2-7, the V gene TRBV19; 8 bases are shared with TRBD1. This CDR3 region has 14 residues. V shed 4 bases, J shed 6 bases, and the junction held 8 bases outside the gene matches. CDR1 and CDR2 from the germline V gene are LNHDA and SQIVND (reference sequence). In DNA, the CDR3 is TGTGCCAGTAGTAGGGTCAGGGGGCAATCCGAGCAGTACTTC. Protein sequence: CASSRVRGQSEQYF.

V is TRBV12-3 or TRBV12-4 and J is TRBJ2-7, with 7 bases that match TRBD1. CDR3 length: 12 residues. The trim removed 8 bases at V and 2 bases at J, leaving 3 bases unmatched. The DNA of the CDR3 is TGTGCCAGCGGGACAGTACCCTACGAGCAGTACTTC. The encoded protein is CASGTVPYEQYF.

The chain links TRBV5-4 to TRBJ1-1; D possibly corresponds to TRBD1 (5 bases). Germline-derived CDR1 and CDR2 are SGHNT and YYREEE (reference sequence). The CDR3 contains 16 residues. V was shortened by 0 bases and J by 5 bases, with 17 bases between the two germline ends. The CDR3 is CASSLVQGGPWTEAFF. The CDR3 DNA is TGTGCCAGCAGCTTGGTGCAGGGTGGCCCGTGGACTGAAGCTTTCTTT. Combining the CDR3 with reference TRBV5-4 and TRBJ1-1 gives the whole variable domain ETGVTQSPTHLIKTRGQQVTLRCSSQSGHNTVSWYQQALGQGPQFIFQYYREEENGRGNFPPRFSGLQFPNYSSELNVNALELDDSALYLCASSLVQGGPWTEAFFGQGTRLTVV.

The table lists this clone with a count of one. The chain is built from TRBV7-2 and TRBJ2-1, with 7 bases aligning to TRBD2. The V gene's germline CDR1 is SGHTA and CDR2 FQGNSA. This CDR3 is built from 12 residues. V was pared by 5 bases and J by 9 bases, with 4 bases of the junction left unmatched. In DNA form, the CDR3 reads TGTGCCAGCAGCCGACTAGCAAGTGAGCAGTTCTTC. It yields the protein CASSRLASEQFF.

The CDR3 is CASSLGTGAKGDTQYF. As DNA, the CDR3 is TGTGCCAGCAGCCTCGGGACAGGGGCCAAAGGAGATACGCAGTATTTT. The chain has TRBV6-6 and TRBJ2-3, with 10 bases matching TRBD1. The CDR3 is made up of 16 amino acids. Germline lookup yields CDR1 MNHNY and CDR2 SVGAGI (reference sequence). J lost 5 bases, V lost 6 bases, and 11 bases had no gene match.

CDR3 bases: TGTGCCAGCAGCGTTACAGGGGTCGGCTACACCTTC. It yields the protein CASSVTGVGYTF. The V and J genes are TRBV2 and TRBJ1-2, with 7 bases identical to TRBD1. J gave up 8 bases and V 6 bases, and 6 bases lay outside the gene matches. CDR1 and CDR2 (germline): SNHLY, FYNNEI. CDR3 length equals 12 residues. Complete variable domain (other parts from reference TRBV2 and TRBJ1-2): EPEVTQTPSHQVTQMGQEVILRCVPISNHLYFYWYRQILGQKVEFLVSFYNNEISEKSEIFDDQFSVERPDGSNFTLKIRSTKLEDSAMYFCASSVTGVGYTFGSGTRLTVV.

A note on this clone: The sample holds other DNA sequences that translate to the same CDR3. The rearrangement links TRBV4-1 to TRBJ1-5; possible D gene TRBD1, 5 bases. CDR1 is MGHRA, CDR2 YSYEKL, per germline. The length of the CDR3 is 16 residues. V was shortened by 0 bases and J by 5 bases, with 14 bases between the two germline ends. This CDR3 reads CASSQDRGRWDQPQHF. For the CDR3, the DNA is TGCGCCAGCAGCCAAGATAGGGGAAGATGGGATCAGCCCCAGCATTTT.

The chain joins TRBV10-2 to TRBJ2-5; 11 bases are a match to TRBD2. The J segment lost 2 bases and the V segment lost 7 bases, leaving 6 bases of the junction unmatched. The CDR3 length is 15 residues. The germline CDR1 and CDR2 sequences are WSHSY and SAAADI. The CDR3 here is CASISSGRIQETQYF. The CDR3 bases are TGCGCCAGCATTTCTAGCGGGAGGATTCAAGAGACCCAGTACTTC.

The V and J genes are TRBV15 and TRBJ1-5; 7 bases align to TRBD1. J lost 6 bases, V lost 5 bases, and 16 bases had no gene match. The CDR3 has 17 residues. Germline CDR1 reads LNHNV; CDR2 reads YYDKDF (reference sequence). CDR3 coding DNA: TGTGCCACCAGCGCGGACAGGATGATGAGTACTGGTCAGCCCCAGCATTTT. It translates to CATSADRMMSTGQPQHF.

This chain connects TRBV11-2 to TRBJ2-5; perhaps TRBD2 as D (6 bases). The germline gives CDR1 SGHAT, CDR2 FQNNGV. Trimming pared 5 bases from V and 5 bases from J, leaving 27 bases between. CDR3 length: 18 amino acids. In DNA, the CDR3 is TGTGCCAGCAGCCAGGTGGATGGAGGCGGGATGAGGTTGGAGACCCAGTACTTC. As protein: CASSQVDGGGMRLETQYF.

This clone was observed many times. The rearrangement links TRBV4-2 to TRBJ2-1, with 8 positions matching TRBD1. The V and J ends lost 3 bases and 4 bases, in that order; junction bases with no gene match: 5. The germline CDR1 and CDR2 sequences are LGHNA and YNFKEQ. The CDR3 contains 15 residues. The CDR3 sequence is CASSQAGGEYNEQFF. CDR3 nucleotide sequence: TGTGCCAGCAGCCAGGCAGGGGGCGAATACAATGAGCAGTTCTTC.

The chain employs TRBV29-1 and TRBJ1-2; no clear D gene. The CDR3 contains 12 residues. V lost 4 bases to trimming and J lost 4 bases, with 10 bases between them. The germline V gene has CDR1 SQVTM and CDR2 ANQGSEA. The CDR3 DNA reads TGCAGCGTTGCAGGATTGGGCTATGGCTACACCTTC. Translation gives CSVAGLGYGYTF.

The chain is built from TRBV3-1 (or the pseudogene TRBV3-2) and TRBJ1-1, with 10 bases that match TRBD1. The trim removed 0 bases at V and 4 bases at J, leaving 5 bases unmatched. The germline V gene encodes CDR1 LGHDT and CDR2 YNNKEL (reference sequence). The CDR3 spans 16 residues. CDR3 coding DNA: TGTGCCAGCAGCCAAGATTTGGGACAGGGGAGCACTGAAGCTTTCTTT. Its protein product is CASSQDLGQGSTEAFF.

The rearrangement uses TRBV4-2 and TRBJ2-5, with TRBD1 as a possible D gene (6 bases). CDR3 size: 17 residues. Looked up from germline, CDR1 is LGHNA and CDR2 is YNFKEQ. V lost 0 bases and J lost 5, with 19 bases in between. Here the CDR3 DNA reads TGTGCCAGCAGCCAAGACTTAGGGGGTGGTCTGAGGGAGACCCAGTACTTC. Translated, it gives CASSQDLGGGLRETQYF.

This rearrangement joins TRBV4-1 to TRBJ1-5, with TRBD1 matching over 9 bases. The CDR3 runs to 19 residues. Germline V gene sequence: CDR1 MGHRA, CDR2 YSYEKL. The ends lost 1 base at V and 0 bases at J; junction bases unmatched: 10. The CDR3 bases are TGCGCCAGCAGCCAAGCTGGGGGGACAGGGTTTAATAGCAATCAGCCCCAGCATTTT. Encoded protein: CASSQAGGTGFNSNQPQHF.

The J gene is TRBJ2-1, the V gene TRBV7-9; 7 bases match TRBD2. The CDR3 extends over 14 amino acids. The V segment lost 6 bases and the J segment 4 bases; nucleotides outside the gene matches: 6. Looked up from germline, CDR1 is SEHNR and CDR2 is FQNEAQ (reference sequence). In nucleotides, the CDR3 is TGTGCCAGCAGTACGAGCGGGGCTTACAATGAGCAGTTCTTC. Translation gives CASSTSGAYNEQFF. The full variable domain, rest sourced from reference TRBV7-9 and TRBJ2-1, is DTGVSQNPRHKITKRGQNVTFRCDPISEHNRLYWYRQTLGQGPEFLTYFQNEAQLEKSRLLSDRFSAERPKGSFSTLEIQRTEQGDSAMYLCASSTSGAYNEQFFGPGTRLTVL.

The V and J genes are TRBV7-8 and TRBJ2-2; D perhaps matches TRBD2 (6 bases). CDR1 is SGHVS and CDR2 is FQNEAQ in the germline V gene. V lost 1 base and J 4 bases, leaving 7 bases between the germline ends. This CDR3 spans 14 amino acids. In DNA form, the CDR3 reads TGTGCCAGCAGCTTAGTGGGACTCACCGGGGAGCTGTTTTTT. Its protein is CASSLVGLTGELFF.

The chain is built from TRBV7-9 and TRBJ2-5; possible D gene TRBD1, 5 bases. Trimming removed 3 bases from V and 3 bases from J, with 11 bases in between. The CDR3 contains 14 residues. Germline V lookup: CDR1 SEHNR, CDR2 FQNEAQ (reference sequence). The CDR3 loop is CASSLMDNEETQYF. The DNA of the CDR3 is TGTGCCAGCAGCTTGATGGACAATGAAGAGACCCAGTACTTC.

The chain links TRBV18 to TRBJ2-7; TRBD1 agrees at 8 bases. The CDR3 runs 15 residues. The ends lost 1 base at V and 2 bases at J; junction bases unmatched: 4. Germline CDR1 and CDR2: KGHSH and LQKENI. The CDR3 bases are TGTGCCAGCTCACCACTCGCGACAGGGGCCTACGAGCAGTACTTC. Encoded protein: CASSPLATGAYEQYF.

V usage is TRBV15 and J usage is TRBJ2-1, with 9 bases that match TRBD2. Trimming removed 4 bases from V and 7 bases from J; junction bases left unmatched: 8. The germline V gene encodes CDR1 LNHNV and CDR2 YYDKDF (reference sequence). This CDR3 spans 15 amino acids. Written as DNA, the CDR3 is TGTGCCACCAGCATTGCAGGACTAGCGAATAATGAGCAGTTCTTC. The encoded protein is CATSIAGLANNEQFF.

The chain employs TRBV6-6 and TRBJ1-1; D perhaps matches TRBD1 (5 bases). V lost 7 bases and J 5 bases, leaving 14 bases between the germline ends. The CDR3 consists of 13 residues. Germline V gene data show CDR1 as MNHNY and CDR2 as SVGAGI (reference sequence). CDR3 in DNA: TGTGCCAGCAACGCAAGACGGGGGACTGAAGCTTTCTTT. Translation gives CASNARRGTEAFF.

This rearrangement joins TRBV5-1 to TRBJ2-3, with D uncertain. Trimming removed 0 bases from V and 1 base from J, with 3 bases in between. There are 13 residues in the CDR3. Germline CDR1 SGHRS, CDR2 YFSETQ. CDR3 bases: TGCGCCAGCAGCTTGGGAGGCACAGATACGCAGTATTTT. This sequence encodes CASSLGGTDTQYF.

The chain is built from TRBV30 and TRBJ2-2; possible D gene TRBD2, 5 bases. Trimming removed 2 bases from V and 6 bases from J, with 7 bases in between. The CDR3 is 12 residues long. Germline values: CDR1 GTSNPN, CDR2 SVGIG (reference sequence). CDR3 in DNA: TGTGCCTGGAGTCGAGGGTCCGGGGAGCTGTTTTTT. It is translated as CAWSRGSGELFF.

The chain couples TRBV18 to TRBJ1-1, with 7 bases fitting TRBD1. The V segment lost 3 bases and the J segment 0 bases; nucleotides outside the gene matches: 7. CDR1 KGHSH and CDR2 LQKENI come from the germline V gene. The CDR3 runs to 16 residues. CDR3 bases: TGTGCCAGCTCACCTCCGGGACAGTTGATGAACACTGAAGCTTTCTTT. Translating it yields CASSPPGQLMNTEAFF.

This clone was counted a few times. The rearrangement links TRBV11-2 to TRBJ1-6; 7 nucleotides align to TRBD1. Germline CDR1 reads SGHAT; CDR2 reads FQNNGV. V lost 3 bases and J lost 5; bases outside the gene matches: 4. There are 15 residues in the CDR3. DNA of the CDR3: TGTGCCAGCAGCTTTTCAGGGGGAGATAATTCACCCCTCCACTTT. This gives the protein CASSFSGGDNSPLHF.

This clone was seen only a few times. The chain uses TRBV29-1 and TRBJ1-1; D possibly corresponds to TRBD1 (6 bases). CDR1 is SQVTM and CDR2 is ANQGSEA in the germline V gene. The CDR3 totals 13 residues. V lost 6 bases and J 0 bases, leaving 11 bases between the germline ends. As DNA, the CDR3 is TGCAGCGTGGGACAAGGACTGAACACTGAAGCTTTCTTT. As protein: CSVGQGLNTEAFF.